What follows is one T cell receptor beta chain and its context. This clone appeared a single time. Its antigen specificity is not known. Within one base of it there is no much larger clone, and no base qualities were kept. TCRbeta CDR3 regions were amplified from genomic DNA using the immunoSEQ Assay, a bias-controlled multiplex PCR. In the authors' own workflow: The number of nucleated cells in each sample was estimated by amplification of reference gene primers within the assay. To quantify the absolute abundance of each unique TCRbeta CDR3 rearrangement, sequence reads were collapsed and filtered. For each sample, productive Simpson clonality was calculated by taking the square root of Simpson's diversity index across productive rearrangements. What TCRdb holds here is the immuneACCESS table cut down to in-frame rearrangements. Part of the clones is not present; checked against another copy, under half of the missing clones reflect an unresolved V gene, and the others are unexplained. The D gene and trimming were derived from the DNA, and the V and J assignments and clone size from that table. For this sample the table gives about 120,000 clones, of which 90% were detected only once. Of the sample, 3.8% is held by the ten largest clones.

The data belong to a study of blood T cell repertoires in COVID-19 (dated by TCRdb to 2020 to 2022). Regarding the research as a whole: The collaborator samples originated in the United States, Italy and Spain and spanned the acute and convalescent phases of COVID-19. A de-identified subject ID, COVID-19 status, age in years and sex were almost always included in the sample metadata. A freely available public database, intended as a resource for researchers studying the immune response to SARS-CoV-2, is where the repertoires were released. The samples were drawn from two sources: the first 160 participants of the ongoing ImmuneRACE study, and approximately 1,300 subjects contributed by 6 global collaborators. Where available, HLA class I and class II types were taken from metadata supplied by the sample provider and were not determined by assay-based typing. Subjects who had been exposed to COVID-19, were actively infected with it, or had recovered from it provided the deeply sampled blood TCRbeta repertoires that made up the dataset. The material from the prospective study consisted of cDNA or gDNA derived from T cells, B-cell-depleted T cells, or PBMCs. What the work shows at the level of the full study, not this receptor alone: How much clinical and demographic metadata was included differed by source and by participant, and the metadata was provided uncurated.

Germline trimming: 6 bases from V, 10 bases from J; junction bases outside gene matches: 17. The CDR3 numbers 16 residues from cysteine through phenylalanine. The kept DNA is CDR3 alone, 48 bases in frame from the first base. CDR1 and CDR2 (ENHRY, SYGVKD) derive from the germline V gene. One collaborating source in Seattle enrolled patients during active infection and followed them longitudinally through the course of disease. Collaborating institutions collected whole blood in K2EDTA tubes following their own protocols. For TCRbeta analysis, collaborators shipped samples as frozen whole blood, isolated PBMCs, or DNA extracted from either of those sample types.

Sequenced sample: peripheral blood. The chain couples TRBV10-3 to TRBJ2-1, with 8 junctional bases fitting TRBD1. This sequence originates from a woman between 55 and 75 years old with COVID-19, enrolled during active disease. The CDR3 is CAISPARGPLVREQFF. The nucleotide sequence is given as TGTGCCATCAGCCCCGCCAGGGGGCCCCTGGTGAGGGAGCAGTTCTTC.